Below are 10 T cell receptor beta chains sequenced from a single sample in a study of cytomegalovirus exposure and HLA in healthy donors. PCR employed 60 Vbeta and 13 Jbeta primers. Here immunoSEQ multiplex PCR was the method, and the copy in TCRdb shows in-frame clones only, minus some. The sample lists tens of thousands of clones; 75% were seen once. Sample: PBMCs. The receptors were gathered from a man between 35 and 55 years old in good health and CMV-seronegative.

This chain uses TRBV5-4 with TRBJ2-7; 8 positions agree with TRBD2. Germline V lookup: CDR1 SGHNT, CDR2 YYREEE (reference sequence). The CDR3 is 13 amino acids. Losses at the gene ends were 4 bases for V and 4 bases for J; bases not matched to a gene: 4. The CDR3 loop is CASSPGGPYEQYF. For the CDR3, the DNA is TGTGCCAGCAGCCCGGGGGGGCCTTACGAGCAGTACTTC.

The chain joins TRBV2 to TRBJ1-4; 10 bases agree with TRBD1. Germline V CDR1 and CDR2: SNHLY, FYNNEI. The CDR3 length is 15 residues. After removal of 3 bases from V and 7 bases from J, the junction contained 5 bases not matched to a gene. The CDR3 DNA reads TGTGCCAGCAGTGATGGGACAGGGGCCATTGAAAAACTGTTTTTT. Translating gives CASSDGTGAIEKLFF.

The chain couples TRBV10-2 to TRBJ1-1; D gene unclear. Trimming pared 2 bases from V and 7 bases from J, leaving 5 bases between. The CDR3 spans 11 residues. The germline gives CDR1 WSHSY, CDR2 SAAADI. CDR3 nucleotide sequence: TGCGCCAGCAGTGAGGAGCTTGAAGCTTTCTTT. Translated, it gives CASSEELEAFF.

DNA for the CDR3: TGTGCCAGCCGTGGGACAGGGGCCTCCTACGAGCAGTACTTC. Translated: CASRGTGASYEQYF. This chain joins TRBV28 and TRBJ2-7; TRBD1 agrees at 10 bases. Germline trimming cut 8 bases from V and 0 bases from J; bases unmatched to any gene: 4. The CDR3 totals 14 residues. Per germline, CDR1 MDHEN and CDR2 SYDVKM.

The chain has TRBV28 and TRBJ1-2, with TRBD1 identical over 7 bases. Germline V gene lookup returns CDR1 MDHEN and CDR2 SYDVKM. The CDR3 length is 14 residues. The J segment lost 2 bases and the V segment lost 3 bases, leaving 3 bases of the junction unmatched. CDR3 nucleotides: TGTGCCAGCAGTTTGACAGGGATAAACTATGGCTACACCTTC. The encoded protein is CASSLTGINYGYTF.

The chain's CDR3 is CASSQVLAGAYEQYF. DNA of the CDR3: TGTGCCAGCAGCCAAGTGCTAGCGGGAGCCTACGAGCAGTACTTC. The chain uses TRBV6-5 and TRBJ2-7; 10 bases agree with TRBD2. The V segment lost 6 bases and the J segment 2 bases; nucleotides outside the gene matches: 7. CDR1 MNHEY and CDR2 SVGAGI come from the germline V gene. The CDR3 consists of 15 residues.

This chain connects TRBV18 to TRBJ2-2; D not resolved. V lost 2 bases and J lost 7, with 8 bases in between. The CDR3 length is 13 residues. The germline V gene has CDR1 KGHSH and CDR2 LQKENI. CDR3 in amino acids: CASSPADGGELFF. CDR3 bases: TGTGCCAGCTCACCAGCGGATGGCGGGGAGCTGTTTTTT.

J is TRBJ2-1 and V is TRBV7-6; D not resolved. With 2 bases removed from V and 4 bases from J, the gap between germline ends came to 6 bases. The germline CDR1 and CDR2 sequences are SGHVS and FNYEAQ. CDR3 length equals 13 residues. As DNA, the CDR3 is TGTGCCAGCAGCTTAACCGGTTACAATGAGCAGTTCTTC. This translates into CASSLTGYNEQFF.

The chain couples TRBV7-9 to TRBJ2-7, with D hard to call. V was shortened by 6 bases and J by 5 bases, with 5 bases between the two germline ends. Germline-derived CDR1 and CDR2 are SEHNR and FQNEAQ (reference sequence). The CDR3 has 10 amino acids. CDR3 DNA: TGTGCCAGCAGAGAGGACGAGCAGTACTTC. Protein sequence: CASREDEQYF.

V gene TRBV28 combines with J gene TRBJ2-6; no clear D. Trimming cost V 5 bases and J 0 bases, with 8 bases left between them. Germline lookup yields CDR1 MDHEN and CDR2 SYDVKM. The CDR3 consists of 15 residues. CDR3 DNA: TGTGCCAGCAGTACATACAGCTCTGGGGCCAACGTCCTGACTTTC. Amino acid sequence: CASSTYSSGANVLTF.